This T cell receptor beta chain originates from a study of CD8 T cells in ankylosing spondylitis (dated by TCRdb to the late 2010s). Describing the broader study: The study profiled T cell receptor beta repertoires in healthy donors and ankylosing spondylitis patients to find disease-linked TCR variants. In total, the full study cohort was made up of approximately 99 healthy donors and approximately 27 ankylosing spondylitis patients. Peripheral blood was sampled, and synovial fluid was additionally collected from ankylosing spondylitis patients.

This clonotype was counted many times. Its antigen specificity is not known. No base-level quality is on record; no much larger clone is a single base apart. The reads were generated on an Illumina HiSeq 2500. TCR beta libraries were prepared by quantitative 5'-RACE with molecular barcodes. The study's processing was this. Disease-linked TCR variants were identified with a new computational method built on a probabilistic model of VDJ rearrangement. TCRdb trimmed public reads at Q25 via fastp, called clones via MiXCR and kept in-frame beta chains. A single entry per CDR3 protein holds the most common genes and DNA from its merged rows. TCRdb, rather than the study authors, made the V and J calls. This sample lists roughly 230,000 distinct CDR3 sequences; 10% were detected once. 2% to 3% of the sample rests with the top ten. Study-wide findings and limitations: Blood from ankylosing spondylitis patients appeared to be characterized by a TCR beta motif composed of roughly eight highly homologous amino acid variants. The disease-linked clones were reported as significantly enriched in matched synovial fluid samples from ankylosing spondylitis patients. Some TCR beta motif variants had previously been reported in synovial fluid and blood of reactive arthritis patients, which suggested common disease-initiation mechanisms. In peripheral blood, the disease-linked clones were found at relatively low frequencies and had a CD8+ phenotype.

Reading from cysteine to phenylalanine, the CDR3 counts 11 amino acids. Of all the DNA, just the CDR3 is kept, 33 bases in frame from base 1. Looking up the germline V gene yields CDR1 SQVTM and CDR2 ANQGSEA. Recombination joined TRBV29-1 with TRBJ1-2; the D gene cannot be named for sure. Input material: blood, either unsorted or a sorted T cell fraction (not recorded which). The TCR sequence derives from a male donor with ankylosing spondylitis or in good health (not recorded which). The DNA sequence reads TGCCCCCGGGCCCTTTCCTATGGCTACACCTTC. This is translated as CPRALSYGYTF.